A selection of T cell receptor beta chains follows, all from one sample in a study of T cell responses to AZD1222 COVID-19 vaccine. Method: immunoSEQ multiplex PCR; TCRdb's copy keeps in-frame clones and lacks some. Seen here are 120,000 to 150,000 clones, 85% to 90% observed once, and the top ten hold approximately 5%. Source: peripheral blood, taken 28 days after the second AZD1222 dose. The origin of the receptors is an adult who received the AZD1222 COVID-19 vaccine. CDR3s include the opening cysteine and the closing phenylalanine or tryptophan. The order of the fields is V gene, J gene, clone size, D gene, CDR3 DNA, CDR3 protein. A D gene is named only where the DNA matches it firmly. Clone size, where shown, is once, few, many, or a class for clones that have expanded.

TRBV6-5	TRBJ1-5	-	TRBD1	TGTGCCAGCAGTCCCCAGGGGGCCTATCAGCCCCAGCATTTT	CASSPQGAYQPQHF
TRBV7-9	TRBJ2-6	-	-	TGTGCCAGCAGCGCTTCAGACTCTGGGGCCAACGTCCTGACTTTC	CASSASDSGANVLTF
TRBV6-5	TRBJ1-5	-	-	TGTGCCAGCAGAACCAAGACTAATCAGCCCCAGCATTTT	CASRTKTNQPQHF
TRBV29-1	TRBJ1-2	once	-	TGCAGCGCGGGGCCAGGTGAATTCTATGGCTACACCTTC	CSAGPGEFYGYTF
TRBV3-1/TRBV3-2	TRBJ1-3	-	-	TGTGCCAGCAGCCAAGCCCTCTCCACGTACTCTGGAAACACCATATATTTT	CASSQALSTYSGNTIYF
TRBV10-3	TRBJ2-1	-	-	TGTGCCACCAGGGGGGCTGAGAATGAGCAGTTCTTC	CATRGAENEQFF
TRBV21-1	TRBJ2-1	-	-	TGTGCCAGCAGGGACCGACAATACAATGAGCAGTTCTTC	CASRDRQYNEQFF
TRBV4-1	TRBJ2-1	few	-	TGCGCCAGCAGCCAAGATAAGGCGGGGAGCTCCTACAATGAGCAGTTCTTC	CASSQDKAGSSYNEQFF
TRBV5-4	TRBJ2-7	-	TRBD2	TGTGCCAGCAGCCCAAGGACTAGCGGGGCCTACGAGCAGTACTTC	CASSPRTSGAYEQYF
TRBV3-1/TRBV3-2	TRBJ1-5	-	-	TGTGCCAGCAGCCAAGATGGTGCAGGATTACAGCCCCAGCATTTT	CASSQDGAGLQPQHF
TRBV4-2	TRBJ1-5	-	-	TGTGCCAGCAGCCGGACTGGGAGTTCAGGCAATCAGCCCCAGCATTTT	CASSRTGSSGNQPQHF
TRBV6-5	TRBJ1-1	-	-	TGTGCCACCAGGGTGACAGCTAACACTGAAGCTTTCTTT	CATRVTANTEAFF
TRBV5-8	TRBJ1-5	-	-	TGTGCCAGCAAGGGGACTGGAGGAATCGATCAGCCCCAGCATTTT	CASKGTGGIDQPQHF
TRBV27	TRBJ2-1	-	-	TGTGCCAGCAGTTTAGGGCAGGGGCGCTACAATGAGCAGTTCTTC	CASSLGQGRYNEQFF
TRBV6-1	TRBJ2-5	-	-	TGTGCCAGCAGTGAAGTGGAGACCCAGTACTTC	CASSEVETQYF
TRBV18	TRBJ1-3	-	-	TGTGCCAGCTCACCTCGGGACACCCGACTCTCTGGAAACACCATATATTTT	CASSPRDTRLSGNTIYF
TRBV30	TRBJ2-5	-	-	TGTGCCTGGAGGGATTTGGCAAGAGGGTACTTC	CAWRDLARGYF
TRBV6-5	TRBJ1-1	-	-	TGTGCCAGCAGGGGGCAGAACACTGAAGCTTTCTTT	CASRGQNTEAFF
TRBV5-6	TRBJ1-5	-	TRBD1	TGTGCCAGCAGCTTAGGACAGGTCAGCAATCAGCCCCAGCATTTT	CASSLGQVSNQPQHF
TRBV5-1	TRBJ2-7	once	-	TGCGCCAGCAGCTTGATCGCGTTCGGCGAGCAGTACTTC	CASSLIAFGEQYF
TRBV5-8	TRBJ1-1	-	-	TGTGCCAGCATGAGGCAGATGAACACTGAAGCTTTCTTT	CASMRQMNTEAFF
TRBV6-4	TRBJ1-4	-	-	TGTGCCAGCAGCCTGGGAGCCGGGAATAATGAAAAACTGTTTTTT	CASSLGAGNNEKLFF
TRBV12-5	TRBJ1-1	-	-	TGTGCTAGTGGTTTGGGACCCGCCAGCACCGCTTTCTTT	CASGLGPASTAFF
TRBV7-2	TRBJ2-1	-	TRBD2	TGTGCCAGCAGCTTAACCGGGACTATCGTCTACAATGAGCAGTTCTTC	CASSLTGTIVYNEQFF
TRBV27	TRBJ1-5	-	TRBD1	TGTGCCAGCAGTTTAGGCCCGACAGGGAATCAGCCCCAGCATTTT	CASSLGPTGNQPQHF
TRBV7-6	TRBJ1-5	-	-	TGTGCCAGCAGCTTAAGTGGGGGGAGCAATCAGCCCCAGCATTTT	CASSLSGGSNQPQHF
TRBV19	TRBJ2-2	-	-	TGTGCCAGTAGTATCTCCGCTGGGGAGCTGTTTTTT	CASSISAGELFF
TRBV27	TRBJ1-2	-	-	TGTGCCAGCAGTTCGCGACAGACTGATGGCTACACCTTC	CASSSRQTDGYTF
TRBV3-1/TRBV3-2	TRBJ2-3	-	TRBD2	TGTGCCAGCACCCAAGCGGGGGTGGCAGATACGCAGTATTTT	CASTQAGVADTQYF
TRBV5-1	TRBJ2-7	-	TRBD2	TGCGCCAGCAGCCGGAGAGGCGGGGGCTCCTACGAGCAGTACTTC	CASSRRGGGSYEQYF
TRBV30	TRBJ1-1	-	-	TGTGCCTGGAAGATGACCGGGGGGACTGAAGCTTTCTTT	CAWKMTGGTEAFF
TRBV5-4	TRBJ1-6	-	TRBD1	TGTGCCAGCAGCTGGGGGGGACAGGGTTCCTATAATTCACCCCTCCACTTT	CASSWGGQGSYNSPLHF
TRBV9	TRBJ2-7	-	-	TGTGCCAGCAGCCAGGGGGGCTACGAGCAGTACTTC	CASSQGGYEQYF
TRBV6-6	TRBJ2-7	-	TRBD1	TGTGCCAGCATCTCAGGGGGCAGCTCCTACGAGCAGTACTTC	CASISGGSSYEQYF
TRBV21-1	TRBJ2-7	-	-	TGTGCCAGCAGCAAGGCAGGAGGGGTGGGGACCTACGAGCAGTACTTC	CASSKAGGVGTYEQYF
TRBV6-5	TRBJ2-3	-	TRBD2	TGTGCCAGCAGCGACGCGGGGGGTACGCAGTATTTT	CASSDAGGTQYF
TRBV3-1/TRBV3-2	TRBJ1-2	-	TRBD1	TGTGCCAGCAGCCCGACAGGGATCGACTATGGCTACACCTTC	CASSPTGIDYGYTF
TRBV30	TRBJ2-2	-	-	TGTGCCTGGGCCAGGAGCACCGGGGAGCTGTTTTTT	CAWARSTGELFF
TRBV24-1	TRBJ2-3	-	-	TGTGCCACCAGTGACCAAGGGACTCTAGGAGCGGCGCAGTATTTT	CATSDQGTLGAAQYF
TRBV10-3	TRBJ2-7	-	-	TGTGCCATCAGTGAGTCCGCTGAGGGTTCCGGCGAGCAGTACTTC	CAISESAEGSGEQYF
TRBV28	TRBJ1-5	-	-	TGTGCCGAAGCACAGGGAGGTATCAATCAGCCCCAGCATTTT	CAEAQGGINQPQHF
TRBV3-1/TRBV3-2	TRBJ2-5	-	TRBD2	TGTGCCAGCAGCTTAGGGACTAGCGGGAGGGCCGGGGAGACCCAGTACTTC	CASSLGTSGRAGETQYF
TRBV5-6	TRBJ1-2	-	-	TGTGCCAGCAGCCAGAACCCTCGGGTTGGCTACACCTTC	CASSQNPRVGYTF
TRBV20-1	TRBJ2-7	-	-	TGCAGTGCTAGTGCAGGGCTCTACGAGCAGTACTTC	CSASAGLYEQYF
TRBV19	TRBJ1-4	once	-	TGTGCCAGTAGTATAGGACAGGAAAAACTGTTTTTT	CASSIGQEKLFF
TRBV29-1	TRBJ2-6	-	-	TGCAGCGTTGAAGCGGGGCCCGGGGCCAACGTCCTGACTTTC	CSVEAGPGANVLTF
TRBV12-3/TRBV12-4	TRBJ2-7	-	-	TGTGCCAGCTCGCTTTGGAACTCCGAGCAGTACTTC	CASSLWNSEQYF
TRBV3-1/TRBV3-2	TRBJ1-3	-	-	TGTGCCAGCAGCCAAGTATCGGGGCCTGGAAACACCATATATTTT	CASSQVSGPGNTIYF
TRBV27	TRBJ2-1	-	-	TGTGCCAGCGGGCATGCTCCCTACAATGAGCAGTTCTTC	CASGHAPYNEQFF